This TCR beta chain was profiled in a study of CD4 T cells in relation to SARS-CoV-2 and coronaviruses. Method: immunoSEQ multiplex PCR; TCRdb's copy keeps in-frame clones and lacks some. The data hold under 65,000 clones, with approximately 90% observed a single time. The unexposed donors gave CD4+ T cells in about 2011-2019, prior to COVID-19. Germline V CDR1 and CDR2: MNHNS, SASEGT. This CDR3 comprises 14 residues. After removal of 3 bases from V and 6 bases from J, the junction contained 5 bases not matched to a gene. The sequence was collected from a human donor in good health. The sequencing sample was made of memory CD4+ T cells from PBMCs. V and J are TRBV6-1 and TRBJ2-4; 7 bases fit TRBD1. This chain's CDR3 is CASSERQGLNIQYF. The CDR3 DNA follows: TGTGCCAGCAGTGAGAGACAGGGATTAAACATTCAGTACTTC.